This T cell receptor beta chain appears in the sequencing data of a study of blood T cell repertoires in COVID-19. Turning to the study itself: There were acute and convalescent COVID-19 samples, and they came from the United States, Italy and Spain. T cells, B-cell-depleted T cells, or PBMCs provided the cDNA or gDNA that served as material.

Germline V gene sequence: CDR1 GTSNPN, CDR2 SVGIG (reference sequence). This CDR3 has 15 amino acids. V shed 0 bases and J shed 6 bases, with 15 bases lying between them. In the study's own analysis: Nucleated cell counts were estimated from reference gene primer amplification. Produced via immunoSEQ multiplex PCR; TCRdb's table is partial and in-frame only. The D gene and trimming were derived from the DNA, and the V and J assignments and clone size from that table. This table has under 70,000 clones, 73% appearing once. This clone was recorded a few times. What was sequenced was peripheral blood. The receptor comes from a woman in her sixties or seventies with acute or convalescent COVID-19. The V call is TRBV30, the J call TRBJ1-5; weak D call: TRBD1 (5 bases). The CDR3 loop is CAWSVNRFGGQPQHF. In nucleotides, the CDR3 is TGTGCCTGGAGTGTAAATCGCTTCGGGGGTCAGCCCCAGCATTTT.